The rows below give T cell receptor beta chains drawn from one sample of a study of HIV-infected patients and healthy controls. TCRdb ran MiXCR on the 5' RACE reads and lists one entry per CDR3 protein. The sample consists of some 70,000 distinct CDR3 sequences, 15% to 20% of them appearing once. The sequenced sample was CD4+ T cells from blood. These receptor sequences come from a human donor in good health. Both conserved end residues are part of each CDR3. The D gene is left open where the match is weak. A clone size is listed for some rows: how often the clone was seen (once, few, many), or a class if it is expanded.

cdr3_nt: TGTGCCAGCAGCTTCTCTTCGGGAGCTGCAGGGGAGCAGTACTTC; cdr3_aa: CASSFSSGAAGEQYF; j_call: TRBJ2-7; v_call: TRBV7-2; d_call: NA; clone_size: NA
cdr3_nt: TGCGCCAGCAGCCGAGACGCGTCAGGCGCCACTAACTATGGCTACACCTTC; cdr3_aa: CASSRDASGATNYGYTF; j_call: TRBJ1-2; v_call: TRBV4-3; d_call: NA; clone_size: NA
cdr3_nt: TGCAGCGTTCCGACAGGACTTAACACTGAAGCTTTCTTT; cdr3_aa: CSVPTGLNTEAFF; j_call: TRBJ1-1; v_call: TRBV29-1; d_call: NA; clone_size: NA
cdr3_nt: TGCAGTGCTAGGCCCTCTGACACTGAAGCTTTCTTT; cdr3_aa: CSARPSDTEAFF; j_call: TRBJ1-1; v_call: TRBV20-1; d_call: NA; clone_size: NA
cdr3_nt: TGTGCCAGCAGCGCCGGGACAGAAAATTCACCCCTCCACTTT; cdr3_aa: CASSAGTENSPLHF; j_call: TRBJ1-6; v_call: TRBV7-3; d_call: TRBD1; clone_size: NA
cdr3_nt: TGTGCCAGCAGTTTAGGGGCGAACTCTGGAAACACCATATATTTT; cdr3_aa: CASSLGANSGNTIYF; j_call: TRBJ1-3; v_call: TRBV12-3/TRBV12-4; d_call: NA; clone_size: few
cdr3_nt: TGTGCCAGCTCCGGGACAGAAGGCTACGAGCAGTACTTC; cdr3_aa: CASSGTEGYEQYF; j_call: TRBJ2-7; v_call: TRBV3-1; d_call: TRBD1; clone_size: many
cdr3_nt: TGTGCCAGCAGTCCGGAGGGACTAGCGGGGGGGCCTGGGTTGTCATACAATGAGCAGTTCTTC; cdr3_aa: CASSPEGLAGGPGLSYNEQFF; j_call: TRBJ2-1; v_call: TRBV12-3/TRBV12-4; d_call: TRBD2; clone_size: NA
cdr3_nt: TGTGCCAGCAGTTTACGGGAGAACACCGGGGAGCTGTTTTTT; cdr3_aa: CASSLRENTGELFF; j_call: TRBJ2-2; v_call: TRBV12-3/TRBV12-4; d_call: NA; clone_size: NA
cdr3_nt: TGCGCCAGCAGCCGGTCCTTCGGGGACTCTGGAAACACCATATATTTT; cdr3_aa: CASSRSFGDSGNTIYF; j_call: TRBJ1-3; v_call: TRBV4-1; d_call: NA; clone_size: once
cdr3_nt: TGTGCCAGCACCGGGACGGTAAAAGAGACCCAGTACTTC; cdr3_aa: CASTGTVKETQYF; j_call: TRBJ2-5; v_call: TRBV6-1; d_call: NA; clone_size: many